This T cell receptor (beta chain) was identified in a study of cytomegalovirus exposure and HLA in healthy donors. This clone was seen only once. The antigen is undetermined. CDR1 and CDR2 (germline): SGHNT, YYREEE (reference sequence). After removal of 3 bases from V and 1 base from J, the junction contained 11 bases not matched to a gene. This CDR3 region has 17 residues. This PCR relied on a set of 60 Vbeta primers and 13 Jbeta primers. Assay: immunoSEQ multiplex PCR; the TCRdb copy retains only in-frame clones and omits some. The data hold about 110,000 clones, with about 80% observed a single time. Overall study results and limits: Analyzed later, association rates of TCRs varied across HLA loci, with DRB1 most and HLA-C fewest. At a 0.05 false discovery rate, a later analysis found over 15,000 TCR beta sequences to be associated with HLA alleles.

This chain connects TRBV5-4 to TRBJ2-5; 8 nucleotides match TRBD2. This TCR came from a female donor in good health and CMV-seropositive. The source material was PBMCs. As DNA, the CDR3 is TGTGCCAGCAGCTCCCCCGACTGGGCGGGAGGCCAAGAGACCCAGTACTTC. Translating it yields CASSSPDWAGGQETQYF. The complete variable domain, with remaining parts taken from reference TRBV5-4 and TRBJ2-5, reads ETGVTQSPTHLIKTRGQQVTLRCSSQSGHNTVSWYQQALGQGPQFIFQYYREEENGRGNFPPRFSGLQFPNYSSELNVNALELDDSALYLCASSSPDWAGGQETQYFGPGTRLLVL.